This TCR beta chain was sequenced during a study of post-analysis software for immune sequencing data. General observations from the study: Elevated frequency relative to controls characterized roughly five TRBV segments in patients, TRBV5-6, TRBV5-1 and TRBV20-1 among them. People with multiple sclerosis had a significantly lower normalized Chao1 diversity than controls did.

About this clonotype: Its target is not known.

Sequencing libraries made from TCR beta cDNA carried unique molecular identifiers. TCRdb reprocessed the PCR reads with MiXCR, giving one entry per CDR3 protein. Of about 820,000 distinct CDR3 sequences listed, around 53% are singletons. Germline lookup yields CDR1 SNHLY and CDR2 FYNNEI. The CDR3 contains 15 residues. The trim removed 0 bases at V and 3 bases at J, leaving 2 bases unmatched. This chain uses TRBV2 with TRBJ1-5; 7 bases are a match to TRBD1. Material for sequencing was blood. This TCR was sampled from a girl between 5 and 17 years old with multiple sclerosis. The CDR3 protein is CASSEADRPNQPQHF. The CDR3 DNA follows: TGTGCCAGCAGTGAAGCGGACAGGCCCAATCAGCCCCAGCATTTT.